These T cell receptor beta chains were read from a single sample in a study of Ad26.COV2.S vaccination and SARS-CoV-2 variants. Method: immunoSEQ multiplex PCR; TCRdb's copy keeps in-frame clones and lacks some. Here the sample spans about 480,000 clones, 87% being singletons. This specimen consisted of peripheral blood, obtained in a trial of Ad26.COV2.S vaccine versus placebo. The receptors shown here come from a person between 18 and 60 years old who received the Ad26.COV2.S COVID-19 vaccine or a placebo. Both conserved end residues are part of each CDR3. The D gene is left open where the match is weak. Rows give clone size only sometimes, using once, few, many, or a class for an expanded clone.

TGTGCCAGCAGTTTCGACAGGGAACTCTATGGCTACACCTTC CASSFDRELYGYTF TRBD1 . TRBJ1-2 TRBV27
TGCGCCAGCAGCTTTGACGCCGGGGAGCTGTTTTTT CASSFDAGELFF . once TRBJ2-2 TRBV5-1
TGTGCCAGCAGTTCAGGATTCAGGGGGAGCACAGATACGCAGTATTTT CASSSGFRGSTDTQYF TRBD1 once TRBJ2-3 TRBV11-2
TGTGCCAGCAGTCGCCGGGTAGGGACGCAGTATTTT CASSRRVGTQYF . . TRBJ2-3 TRBV12-3/TRBV12-4
TGTGCCAGCAGCCCCAAGGCAGGAGAGCGTCAGCCCCAGCATTTT CASSPKAGERQPQHF . . TRBJ1-5 TRBV7-2
TGTGCCAGCAGCTTGTCGTCCGATAGACTCTACGAGCAGTACTTC CASSLSSDRLYEQYF . . TRBJ2-7 TRBV11-2
TGTGCCACCGACGCGGGGAGACAGTGGTTCTTC CATDAGRQWFF . . TRBJ2-1 TRBV28
TGTGCCTGGAGTGATCCCGTCACTAGCGGGAGGGTCAATGAGCAGTTCTTC CAWSDPVTSGRVNEQFF TRBD2 . TRBJ2-1 TRBV30
TGTGCCACCAGTGATTCACGGACTAGCGGGAGCTATGAGCAGTTCTTC CATSDSRTSGSYEQFF TRBD2 . TRBJ2-1 TRBV24-1
TGTGCCAGCAGTCAGTTGGGACAGGGCTACGAGCAGTACTTC CASSQLGQGYEQYF TRBD1 . TRBJ2-7 TRBV6-6
TGTGCCAGCAGCTTGCTCCGGGACAGGCTTTTGGGTGGCTACACCTTC CASSLLRDRLLGGYTF TRBD1 . TRBJ1-2 TRBV5-6
TGTGCCAGCAGCGTCCGGGCCCAGACCCCCAATGAGCAGTTCTTC CASSVRAQTPNEQFF . . TRBJ2-1 TRBV5-6
TGTGCCAGCAGTCGAGACCTAGTGGGCGAGCAGTACTTC CASSRDLVGEQYF . . TRBJ2-7 TRBV27
TGTGCCAGCAGATCCGGGACTAGCTATCGTACCGGGGAGCTGTTTTTT CASRSGTSYRTGELFF TRBD2 . TRBJ2-2 TRBV28
TGTGCCAGCAGCGTGGCATCAGGGGGCTTAGGGGACACTGAAGCTTTCTTT CASSVASGGLGDTEAFF TRBD1 . TRBJ1-1 TRBV9
TGTGCCAGCAGCTTAGAGGCGGGGAGGACCGGGGAGCTGTTTTTT CASSLEAGRTGELFF . . TRBJ2-2 TRBV7-3
TGCAGTGCTAGTTACAGAAGGGACTTCACAGATACGCAGTATTTT CSASYRRDFTDTQYF . once TRBJ2-3 TRBV20-1
TGTGCCAGCAGTTCCCGGGGGAGGGGTTCAACTAATGAAAAACTGTTTTTT CASSSRGRGSTNEKLFF . . TRBJ1-4 TRBV28
TGTGCCAGCTCCTCGGGAGGGATCTATGGCTACACCTTC CASSSGGIYGYTF . . TRBJ1-2 TRBV5-4
TGTGCCAGCGAAGATACAGGCAACTATGGCTACACCTTC CASEDTGNYGYTF . . TRBJ1-2 TRBV28
TGTGCCACCAGCAGACACAACATAGATACGCAGTATTTT CATSRHNIDTQYF . . TRBJ2-3 TRBV15
TGTGCCAGCAGTTCTCAGGGGGCGGCTAACTATGGCTACACCTTC CASSSQGAANYGYTF TRBD1 . TRBJ1-2 TRBV28
TGCAGCGTATCCCTCAGCGGGAGGTCCTACAATGAGCAGTTCTTC CSVSLSGRSYNEQFF TRBD2 . TRBJ2-1 TRBV29-1
TGTGCCTGGAGTGTACGAGGCCTAGCGGGAGGCGATGAGCAGTTCTTC CAWSVRGLAGGDEQFF TRBD2 . TRBJ2-1 TRBV30
TGTGCCAGCCACCAAGGAGGGGCCGCGGGTCTCGATACGCAGTATTTT CASHQGGAAGLDTQYF . . TRBJ2-3 TRBV5-4
TGTGCCAGCAGCACAAGGGAGCTTAGAAGCTTTTACGAGCAGTACTTC CASSTRELRSFYEQYF . . TRBJ2-7 TRBV7-9
TGTGCCAGCAGCGCCATGGGACTAGCGGGAGGCGAGCAGTACTTC CASSAMGLAGGEQYF TRBD2 . TRBJ2-7 TRBV9
TGTGCCAGCAGTTTACCCCGGGCCCGAAATAGCAATCAGCCCCAGCATTTT CASSLPRARNSNQPQHF . . TRBJ1-5 TRBV28
TGTGCCAGCAGCTTTCTAGCGGACGGCACAGATACGCAGTATTTT CASSFLADGTDTQYF TRBD2 . TRBJ2-3 TRBV9
TGTGCCAGCAGCTCACTAAAAGCTACTAGCGGGCCAGCCTACGAGCAGTACTTC CASSSLKATSGPAYEQYF TRBD2 few TRBJ2-7 TRBV13
TGTGCCAGCAGCCGACAGGTTTTCACAGATACGCAGTATTTT CASSRQVFTDTQYF . . TRBJ2-3 TRBV5-4
TGTGCCAGCAGTCGCCCGACAGGGTTCACTGAAGCTTTCTTT CASSRPTGFTEAFF TRBD1 . TRBJ1-1 TRBV28
TGTGCCACCAGCACAGGGACAGGCTATAATCAGCCCCAGCATTTT CATSTGTGYNQPQHF TRBD1 . TRBJ1-5 TRBV15
TGTGCCAGCAGTCTCCTACAATACGAGCAGTACTTC CASSLLQYEQYF . . TRBJ2-7 TRBV12-3/TRBV12-4
TGCGCCAGCAGCTTGGAAGGACCGGGACAGAAGTACTTC CASSLEGPGQKYF TRBD1 . TRBJ2-7 TRBV5-1
TGTGCCAGCAGTCCTTCCAGGGGTGAAAAACTGTTTTTT CASSPSRGEKLFF . . TRBJ1-4 TRBV28
TGCGCCAGCGGAAGTATCGCAGGGCCCTATGGCTACACCTTC CASGSIAGPYGYTF . . TRBJ1-2 TRBV4-1
TGTGCCAGCAGCTTCGGCGGGAGCACAGATACGCAGTATTTT CASSFGGSTDTQYF . . TRBJ2-3 TRBV11-3
TGTGCCAGCAGCCCCCAGGCCTGGACCTACGAGCAGTACTTC CASSPQAWTYEQYF . . TRBJ2-7 TRBV9
TGTGCCAGCAGGGAAACCGGGACACTCTACGAGCAGTACTTC CASRETGTLYEQYF . many TRBJ2-7 TRBV2
TGTGCCTGGAGTGTAGGGGCAGCCTCGATCTTC CAWSVGAASIF . . TRBJ2-7 TRBV30
TGTGCCAGCAGCCTAATACAAGGTAATGAGCAGTTCTTC CASSLIQGNEQFF . . TRBJ2-1 TRBV27
TGTGCCAGCAGTTTAATAACGACCCCATCCGGGGCCCACCTCCACTTT CASSLITTPSGAHLHF . . TRBJ1-6 TRBV28
TGTGCCAGCAACAAAAAACAGGGGAACGAGCAGTACTTC CASNKKQGNEQYF TRBD1 . TRBJ2-7 TRBV6-6
TGTGCCAGCAGTGGCTCAGGCGTCCAAGAGACCCAGTACTTC CASSGSGVQETQYF . . TRBJ2-5 TRBV28
TGTGCCAGCAGCGGGGGGGGACAGCCCCAGCATTTT CASSGGGQPQHF . . TRBJ1-5 TRBV5-6
TGTGCCAGCAGGGAAGTCCCCCCCACCGAGCAGTACTTC CASREVPPTEQYF . . TRBJ2-7 TRBV6-1
TGTGCCAGCAGCTTAACTACCAGGGCGGGCGAGCAGTACTTC CASSLTTRAGEQYF . few TRBJ2-7 TRBV7-9
TGTGCCAGCAGCCCCCGTAGCGGGAGGGCGACTAGCACAGATACGCAGTATTTT CASSPRSGRATSTDTQYF TRBD2 . TRBJ2-3 TRBV7-2
TGTGCCAGCAGCCAAATTTGGGCGGTTGGAAACACCATATATTTT CASSQIWAVGNTIYF . . TRBJ1-3 TRBV3-1/TRBV3-2
TGCGCCAGCAGCTTACTTGGGGGTTCCTACAATGAGCAGTTCTTC CASSLLGGSYNEQFF . few TRBJ2-1 TRBV5-1
TGCAGTGGCCGGGGGAACACTGAAGCTTTCTTT CSGRGNTEAFF . . TRBJ1-1 TRBV20-1
TGTGCCAGCAGTGCCGGGACTAGCGGGATCTATGAGCAGTTCTTC CASSAGTSGIYEQFF TRBD2 . TRBJ2-1 TRBV6-2/TRBV6-3
TGTGCCAGCTCAAGTAGCTACGAGCAGTACTTC CASSSSYEQYF . . TRBJ2-7 TRBV18